These 28 T cell receptor beta chains were all obtained from the same sample, sequenced in a study of technical replicates of blood from a handful of donors. Using immunoSEQ multiplex PCR, the repertoire was profiled, and TCRdb retains in-frame clones only, with some absent. The table shows approximately 79,000 clones, with about 97% occurring only once. The sequenced material came from T cells isolated from PBMCs. Receptors were obtained from a human donor in good health.

The V and J genes are TRBV27 and TRBJ2-2; 16 nucleotides align to TRBD2. V dropped 4 bases and J dropped 4; count of bases not matched to a gene: 3. The CDR3 is 17 residues long. From germline, CDR1 is MNHEY and CDR2 SMNVEV (reference sequence). The CDR3 DNA follows: TGTGCCAGCAGTTCGGGACTAGCGGGAGGGATCACCGGGGAGCTGTTTTTT. Protein sequence: CASSSGLAGGITGELFF.

The chain couples TRBV7-2 to TRBJ2-2; 9 bases fit TRBD2. The germline V gene has CDR1 SGHTA and CDR2 FQGNSA. Trimming at V came to 2 bases and at J to 6 bases, leaving 4 bases not matched to a gene. This CDR3 spans 15 amino acids. The CDR3 DNA follows: TGTGCCAGCAGCTTAATAGCGGGAGTCCCCGGGGAGCTGTTTTTT. Translation gives CASSLIAGVPGELFF.

The chain combines TRBV27 with TRBJ1-4, with TRBD1 as a possible D gene (5 bases). This CDR3 contains 15 residues. Germline V CDR1 and CDR2: MNHEY, SMNVEV (reference sequence). V dropped 2 bases and J dropped 4 bases, with 11 bases sitting between them. This CDR3 is CASSLAGNYNEKLFF. CDR3 nucleotide sequence: TGTGCCAGCAGTTTAGCAGGGAATTATAATGAAAAACTGTTTTTT. The variable domain in full, with the rest retrieved from reference TRBV27 and TRBJ1-4, is EAQVTQNPRYLITVTGKKLTVTCSQNMNHEYMSWYRQDPGLGLRQIYYSMNVEVTDKGDVPEGYKVSRKEKRNFPLILESPSPNQTSLYFCASSLAGNYNEKLFFGSGTQLSVL.

The chain couples TRBV10-1 to TRBJ2-3, with TRBD2 matching 11 bases. The CDR3 is 15 residues long. Germline trimming cut 2 bases from V and 6 bases from J; bases unmatched to any gene: 4. The germline V gene has CDR1 WNHNN and CDR2 SYGVQD (reference sequence). CDR3 region: CASSERLAGKDTQYF. DNA of the CDR3: TGCGCCAGCAGTGAGCGACTAGCGGGGAAGGATACGCAGTATTTT.

The rearrangement joins TRBV2 to TRBJ1-5; D gene ambiguous. V was clipped by 4 bases and J by 4 bases, with 14 bases between them. Germline V lookup: CDR1 SNHLY, CDR2 FYNNEI. There are 15 residues in the CDR3. The CDR3 is CASSVGVPGNQPQHF. Here the CDR3 DNA reads TGTGCCAGCAGTGTTGGAGTTCCCGGTAATCAGCCCCAGCATTTT.

The CDR3 DNA reads TGCACCAGCAGCCAAGACATATTTGGGCCCGGCCTAGCGGGAATCTACGAGCAGTACTTC. This translates into CTSSQDIFGPGLAGIYEQYF. The chain uses TRBV1 and TRBJ2-7; the table's D gene call, TRBD2, was not cross checked with the DNA. TRBV1 is a pseudogene locus. The CDR3 contains 20 residues.

The chain recombines TRBV27 with TRBJ2-7; weak D call: TRBD1 (5 bases). CDR3 length: 14 amino acids. In germline, CDR1 is MNHEY, CDR2 SMNVEV (reference sequence). Trimming cost V 8 bases and J 4 bases, with 18 bases left between them. The CDR3 here is CASGLGQGRYEQYF. The CDR3 coding sequence is TGTGCCAGCGGATTAGGGCAGGGAAGGTACGAGCAGTACTTC.

V usage is TRBV2 and J usage is TRBJ1-1; 8 bases match TRBD1. There are 14 residues in the CDR3. Unmatched junction bases numbered 7, after V lost 7 bases and J lost 3 bases. The germline V gene has CDR1 SNHLY and CDR2 FYNNEI. In DNA form, the CDR3 reads TGTGCCAGCACCCGGACAGGGTTGTACACTGAAGCTTTCTTT. It yields the protein CASTRTGLYTEAFF.

The chain combines TRBV6-6 with TRBJ2-5, with 10 bases aligning to TRBD1. From germline, CDR1 is MNHNY and CDR2 SVGAGI (reference sequence). There are 13 residues in the CDR3. J lost 5 bases, V lost 6 bases, and 3 bases had no gene match. The CDR3 DNA reads TGTGCCAGCAGGGGGACAGGGGAGGAGACCCAGTACTTC. Protein sequence: CASRGTGEETQYF.

The chain joins TRBV9 to TRBJ1-1; no clear D gene. The ends were cut back, 3 bases at V and 0 bases at J, with 9 bases in the middle. The CDR3 sequence is 14 residues long. Germline V CDR1 and CDR2: SGDLS, YYNGEE. The CDR3 here is CASSGYSLNTEAFF. The CDR3 DNA reads TGTGCCAGCAGCGGTTACTCCTTGAACACTGAAGCTTTCTTT.

As for this clone: Other DNA sequences of this sample code for an identical CDR3. The chain is built from TRBV28 and TRBJ2-7, with 8 bases that match TRBD1. V dropped 4 bases and J dropped 4; count of bases not matched to a gene: 0. Germline-derived CDR1 and CDR2 are MDHEN and SYDVKM. This CDR3 region has 12 residues. The CDR3 sequence is CASSYRGYEQYF. In DNA, the CDR3 is TGTGCCAGCAGTTACAGGGGGTACGAGCAGTACTTC.

The chain combines TRBV5-1 with TRBJ1-4; 8 bases line up with TRBD1. The CDR3 is made up of 14 amino acids. CDR1 is SGHRS, CDR2 YFSETQ, per germline. V shed 3 bases, J shed 8 bases, and the junction held 6 bases outside the gene matches. The CDR3 region has the DNA TGCGCCAGCAGCTCCGGGACAGGCAAGGAAAAACTGTTTTTT. Residues: CASSSGTGKEKLFF.

V and J are TRBV19 and TRBJ1-2; D uncertain. This CDR3 has 12 residues. Germline V gene sequence: CDR1 LNHDA, CDR2 SQIVND (reference sequence). Trimming pared 7 bases from V and 8 bases from J, leaving 14 bases between. The CDR3 nucleotides are TGTGCCAGTACCAGCCCTGAGGCCGGCTACACCTTC. It codes for CASTSPEAGYTF.

The chain couples TRBV20-1 to TRBJ2-7; possibly TRBD2 for D (5 bases). Germline assignment: CDR1 DFQATT and CDR2 SNEGSKA (reference sequence). CDR3 length: 11 amino acids. V gave up 3 bases and J gave up 3 bases, with 6 bases separating them. The CDR3 DNA reads as TGCAGTGCTAGGCGGGTCTACGAGCAGTACTTC. Amino acid sequence: CSARRVYEQYF.

This rearrangement joins TRBV7-8 to TRBJ2-7; 9 bases are shared with TRBD2. CDR3 length: 16 amino acids. Germline assignment: CDR1 SGHVS and CDR2 FQNEAQ. With 5 bases clipped from V and 6 bases from J, the junction kept 14 bases outside the gene matches. The CDR3 coding sequence is TGTGCCAGCAGCCTCCACCCGGGACTAGCCCCTAGCGAGCAGTACTTC. Translated: CASSLHPGLAPSEQYF.

CDR3 sequence (DNA): TGTGCCAGCAGCCAGGTTCGGACAGCCTCTGGAAACACCATATATTTT. Protein: CASSQVRTASGNTIYF. This chain links TRBV4-2 with TRBJ1-3, with a possible D match to TRBD1 (6 bases). The V end lost 3 bases, the J end lost 0 bases, and 12 bases lay between the germline ends. Germline CDR1 reads LGHNA; CDR2 reads YNFKEQ. The CDR3 is made up of 16 amino acids.

The chain joins TRBV6-5 to TRBJ1-1, with D perhaps TRBD1 (6 bases). Looked up from germline, CDR1 is MNHEY and CDR2 is SVGAGI. This CDR3 comprises 12 residues. V lost 4 bases to trimming and J lost 11 bases, with 14 bases between them. Here the CDR3 reads CASSSADRLAFF. The DNA of the CDR3 is TGTGCCAGCAGTTCCGCTGACAGGCTGGCTTTCTTT.

With respect to this clone: This sample also contains other DNA sequences that code for the same CDR3. The chain links TRBV19 to TRBJ2-7; D might be TRBD1 (6 bases). Germline CDR1 LNHDA, CDR2 SQIVND (reference sequence). The length of the CDR3 is 14 residues. The V and J ends lost 2 bases and 3 bases respectively, with 11 bases between them. The CDR3 loop is CASSIQGKDYEQYF. The DNA for the CDR3 is TGTGCCAGTAGTATACAGGGGAAGGACTACGAGCAGTACTTC.

The chain has TRBV27 and TRBJ2-7; 8 bases match TRBD2. Germline V gene data show CDR1 as MNHEY and CDR2 as SMNVEV (reference sequence). The CDR3 covers 16 residues. J gave up 3 bases and V 0 bases, and 7 bases lay outside the gene matches. Written as DNA, the CDR3 is TGTGCCAGCAGTTTATCGGTCGGGAGGGCTGTCTACGAGCAGTACTTC. Its translation: CASSLSVGRAVYEQYF.

The chain recombines TRBV6-1 with TRBJ1-5; possible D gene TRBD1, 6 bases. V lost 1 base and J lost 3, with 10 bases in between. The CDR3 is 15 amino acids. CDR1 and CDR2 from the germline V gene are MNHNS and SASEGT. The CDR3 DNA follows: TGTGCCAGCAGTGAAGGGGACACATACAATCAGCCCCAGCATTTT. As protein: CASSEGDTYNQPQHF.

The chain carries TRBV6-5 and TRBJ1-1; a possible D gene is TRBD1 (5 bases). Looked up from germline, CDR1 is MNHEY and CDR2 is SVGAGI. V lost 2 bases and J lost 5, with 12 bases in between. CDR3 length: 14 amino acids. The CDR3 nucleotides are TGTGCCAGCAGTTACGGTATCCAGGGAACTGAAGCTTTCTTT. Protein sequence: CASSYGIQGTEAFF.

The chain combines TRBV6-5 with TRBJ1-5; D is perhaps TRBD1 (5 bases). The germline CDR1 and CDR2 sequences are MNHEY and SVGAGI. The CDR3 sequence is 16 residues long. Trimming removed 0 bases at V and 7 bases at J, with 16 bases between. The CDR3 spells CASSYSSVGGRQPQHF. The CDR3, as DNA: TGTGCCAGCAGTTACTCATCCGTCGGGGGTCGACAGCCCCAGCATTTT.

The chain employs TRBV4-1 and TRBJ2-1, with D hard to call. The CDR3 consists of 15 residues. V was trimmed by 0 bases and J by 6 bases, leaving 12 bases between them. CDR1 and CDR2 (germline): MGHRA, YSYEKL. In DNA form, the CDR3 reads TGCGCCAGCAGCCAAGAGATATCCAGACTCAATGAGCAGTTCTTC. This encodes CASSQEISRLNEQFF.

The chain links TRBV4-2 to TRBJ2-7; TRBD2 matches at 8 bases. J lost 2 bases, V lost 2 bases, and 5 bases had no gene match. Germline V gene sequence: CDR1 LGHNA, CDR2 YNFKEQ. This CDR3 is 15 amino acids long. The CDR3 sequence: CASSQPTSETYEQYF. The CDR3 nucleotides are TGTGCCAGCAGCCAACCGACTAGCGAGACCTACGAGCAGTACTTC.

The chain combines TRBV4-3 with TRBJ2-3, with unresolved D. V was shortened by 1 base and J by 1 base, with 12 bases between the two germline ends. Germline V gene lookup returns CDR1 LGHNA and CDR2 YSLEER. The CDR3 length is 16 residues. The CDR3 bases are TGCGCCAGCAGCCAAGTTATTGGCGGTGGCACAGATACGCAGTATTTT. Translation: CASSQVIGGGTDTQYF.

The chain joins TRBV6-6 to TRBJ1-3, with D possibly matching TRBD1 (5 bases). The CDR3 sequence is 14 residues long. Trimming took off 4 bases at V and 4 bases at J, with 11 bases between the two ends. CDR1 is MNHNY and CDR2 is SVGAGI in the germline V gene (reference sequence). This CDR3 reads CASSFSDRGNTIYF. The DNA of the CDR3 is TGTGCCAGCAGTTTTTCTGACAGAGGAAACACCATATATTTT.

The V call is TRBV5-1, the J call TRBJ2-7; 9 nucleotides match TRBD2. The V gene's germline CDR1 is SGHRS and CDR2 YFSETQ. The V segment lost 0 bases and the J segment 4 bases; nucleotides outside the gene matches: 5. The CDR3 totals 15 residues. The CDR3 DNA sequence: TGCGCCAGCAGCTTGGAACTAGCGGGTAGATACGAGCAGTACTTC. This translates into CASSLELAGRYEQYF.

This sequence joins TRBV7-2 and TRBJ2-1; 10 nucleotides line up with TRBD2. CDR3 length: 17 residues. V trimming: 2 bases; J trimming: 0 bases; junction bases outside the gene matches: 4. Germline V gene sequence: CDR1 SGHTA, CDR2 FQGNSA. The CDR3 region is CASSLLSGRASYNEQFF. CDR3 nucleotide sequence: TGTGCCAGCAGCTTATTGAGCGGGAGGGCCTCCTACAATGAGCAGTTCTTC.